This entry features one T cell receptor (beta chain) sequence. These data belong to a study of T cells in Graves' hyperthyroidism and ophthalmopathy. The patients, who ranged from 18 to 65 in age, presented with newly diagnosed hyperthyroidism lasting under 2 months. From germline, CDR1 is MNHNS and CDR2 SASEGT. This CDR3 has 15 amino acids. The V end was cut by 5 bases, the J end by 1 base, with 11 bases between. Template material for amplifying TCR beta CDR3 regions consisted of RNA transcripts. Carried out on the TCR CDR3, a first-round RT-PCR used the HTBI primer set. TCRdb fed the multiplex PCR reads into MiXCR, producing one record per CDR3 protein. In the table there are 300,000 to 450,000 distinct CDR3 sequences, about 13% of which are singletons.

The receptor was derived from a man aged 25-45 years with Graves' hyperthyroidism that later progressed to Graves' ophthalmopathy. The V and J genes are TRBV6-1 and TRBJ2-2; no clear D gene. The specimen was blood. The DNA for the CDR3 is TGTGCCAGCAGTTATTTATGGGAGAACACCGGGGAGCTGTTTTTT. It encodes CASSYLWENTGELFF.